This T cell receptor (beta chain) derives from a study of chemoradiotherapy in HPV16-positive cancers. Across the study: Candidate HPV-specific T-cell clones and common TCR motifs came from functional assays in a couple of HPV16-positive patients. Study observations and caveats: Functional assays defining HPV-specific T cells used only a couple of HPV16-positive patients. Candidate HPV-specific clones and E7-related TCR motifs grew in tumor during treatment.

Method: immunoSEQ multiplex PCR; TCRdb's copy keeps in-frame clones and lacks some. The sample contains some 4,900 clones, 74% of which appear only once. Repeated repertoire sampling spanned the course of chemoradiotherapy. The trim removed 4 bases at V and 4 bases at J, leaving 17 bases unmatched. CDR3 length equals 20 residues. Germline lookup yields CDR1 SGHNT and CDR2 YYREEE (reference sequence). This clone was seen only a few times. The antigen is unknown. The input for sequencing was tumor tissue, taken from a patient who underwent chemoradiotherapy. This chain joins TRBV5-4 and TRBJ1-6; TRBD1 agrees at 10 bases. The receptor's source is a human donor with HPV-associated anogenital cancer. The CDR3 DNA sequence: TGTGCCAGCAGCCCCGCTGGACAGGGGGGTCCCGCTGTTTATAATTCACCCCTCCACTTT. This codes for CASSPAGQGGPAVYNSPLHF.